This T cell receptor (beta chain) was captured by sequencing in a study of CD8+ T cells in alopecia areata. Background on the study: Administration of oral tofacitinib to treated patients was at 5 to 10 mg twice daily.

The treatment is: oral pan-JAK inhibitor, 5-10 mg twice daily. Patients with alopecia areata provided lesional scalp punch biopsies as well as peripheral blood. The germline V gene encodes CDR1 MNHNY and CDR2 SVGAGI (reference sequence). V lost 0 bases, J lost 9 bases, and 2 bases lay in between. This CDR3 region has 11 residues. As to this clone: Its antigen is currently unknown.

Study-wide results and caveats: Under tofacitinib, fewer expanded CD8+ clones appeared among the top 100 scalp clones.

After isolation, RNA underwent reverse transcription to generate cDNA as the sequencing template. Using immunoSEQ multiplex PCR, the repertoire was profiled, and TCRdb retains in-frame clones only, with some absent. In the table there are about 19,000 clones, about 63% of which are singletons. This specimen was skin, taken at week 4, from a patient treated with tofacitinib. The chain has TRBV6-6 and TRBJ2-2, with D uncertain. This receptor was taken from a human donor with alopecia areata. CDR3 protein: CASSYSRELFF. As DNA, the CDR3 is TGTGCCAGCAGTTACTCAAGGGAGCTGTTTTTT.